This T cell receptor beta chain is drawn from a study of T cells in localized non-small cell lung cancer. Whole-study results and caveats: Appearance in adjacent lung was seen for a median around 60 of the top 100 tumor clones. Uninvolved adjacent lung, not tumor, had the highest T cell clonality.

A word on this clone: The antigen remains undetermined.

The CDR3 sequence is 15 residues long. Germline V gene lookup returns CDR1 SQVTM and CDR2 ANQGSEA. V was pared by 5 bases and J by 2 bases, with 18 bases between. TCRdb's copy holds only in-frame clones and misses some; the assay was immunoSEQ multiplex PCR. The sample shows 20,000 to 25,000 clones, roughly 91% of them seen only once. This clonotype originated in a male donor older than 55 with stage I lung adenocarcinoma. The chain is built from TRBV29-1 and TRBJ2-5; D possibly matches TRBD1 or TRBD2 (5 bases each). Sequences were derived from peripheral blood, sampled before any cancer treatment. CDR3 nucleotides: TGCAGCGTTTTGACCGGGACCAACCAACAAGAGACCCAGTACTTC. As protein: CSVLTGTNQQETQYF.